This T cell receptor beta chain was profiled in a study of blood T cell repertoires in COVID-19. Remarks on this clone: One junction end does not reproduce the germline sequence, and a read error may be involved.

Data came from immunoSEQ multiplex PCR; TCRdb stores just in-frame clones and leaves some out. The table has fewer than 200,000 clones, 65% to 85% seen once. The CDR3 consists of 18 residues. The germline V gene encodes CDR1 SSHAT and CDR2 FNYEAQ (reference sequence). The sequence came from a woman between 50 and 59 years old in a cohort exposed to, infected with or recovered from COVID-19 (not recorded which). The sequenced sample consisted of PBMCs or T cells enriched from blood (not recorded which). The V gene is TRBV7-7, the J gene TRBJ1-6, with D maybe TRBD1 (5 bases). The CDR3 loop is CASTNLFGGSSYNSPLHF. CDR3 sequence (DNA): TGTGCTAGCACCAACCTGTTCGGGGGGAGCTCCTATAATTCACCCCTCCACTTT.